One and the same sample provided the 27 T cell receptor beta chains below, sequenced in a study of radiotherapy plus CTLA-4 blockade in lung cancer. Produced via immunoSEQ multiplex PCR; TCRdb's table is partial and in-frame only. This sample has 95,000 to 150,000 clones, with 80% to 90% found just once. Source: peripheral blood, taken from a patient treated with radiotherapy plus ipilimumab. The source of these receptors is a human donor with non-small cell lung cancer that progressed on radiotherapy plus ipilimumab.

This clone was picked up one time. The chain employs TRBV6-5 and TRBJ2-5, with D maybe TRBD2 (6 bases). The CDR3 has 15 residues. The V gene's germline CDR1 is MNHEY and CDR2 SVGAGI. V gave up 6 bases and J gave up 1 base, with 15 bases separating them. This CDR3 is CASRSSPGLQETQYF. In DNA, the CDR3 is TGTGCCAGCAGGTCATCACCGGGACTCCAAGAGACCCAGTACTTC.

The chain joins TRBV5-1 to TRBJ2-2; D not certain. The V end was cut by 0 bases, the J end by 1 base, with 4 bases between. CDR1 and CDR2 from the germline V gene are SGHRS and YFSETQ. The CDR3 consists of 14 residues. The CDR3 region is CASSLGQNTGELFF. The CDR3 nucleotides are TGCGCCAGCAGCTTGGGACAGAACACCGGGGAGCTGTTTTTT.

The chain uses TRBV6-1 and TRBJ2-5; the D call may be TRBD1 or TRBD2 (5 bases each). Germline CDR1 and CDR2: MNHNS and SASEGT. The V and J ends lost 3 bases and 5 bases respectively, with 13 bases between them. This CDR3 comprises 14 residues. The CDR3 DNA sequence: TGTGCCAGCAGTGATTTGGGGGTCGGTGAGACCCAGTACTTC. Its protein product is CASSDLGVGETQYF.

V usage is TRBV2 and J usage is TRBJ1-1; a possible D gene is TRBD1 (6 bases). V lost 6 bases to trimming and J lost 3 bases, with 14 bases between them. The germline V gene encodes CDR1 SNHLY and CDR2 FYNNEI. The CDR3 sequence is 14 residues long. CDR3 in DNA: TGTGCCAGCAGGGGGGCCTTCGGCGACACTGAAGCTTTCTTT. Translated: CASRGAFGDTEAFF.

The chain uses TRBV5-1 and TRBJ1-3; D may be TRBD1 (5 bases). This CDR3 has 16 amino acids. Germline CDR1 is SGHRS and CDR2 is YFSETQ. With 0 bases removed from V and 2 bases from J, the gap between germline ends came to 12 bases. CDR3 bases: TGCGCCAGCAGCTTGGCCGTTGGGACCGCTGGAAACACCATATATTTT. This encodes CASSLAVGTAGNTIYF.

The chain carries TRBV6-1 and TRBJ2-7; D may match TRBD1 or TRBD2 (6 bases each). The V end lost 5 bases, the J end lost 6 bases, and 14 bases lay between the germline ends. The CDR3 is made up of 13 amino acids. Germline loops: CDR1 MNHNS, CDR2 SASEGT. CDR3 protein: CASSPARGLEQYF. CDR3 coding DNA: TGTGCCAGCAGTCCGGCCCGGGGGCTCGAGCAGTACTTC.

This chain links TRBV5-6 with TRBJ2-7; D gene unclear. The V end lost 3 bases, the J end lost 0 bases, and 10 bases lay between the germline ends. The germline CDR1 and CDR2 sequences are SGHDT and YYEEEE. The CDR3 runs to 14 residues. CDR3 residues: CASSSRENSYEQYF. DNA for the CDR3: TGTGCCAGCAGCTCGCGAGAGAACTCCTACGAGCAGTACTTC.

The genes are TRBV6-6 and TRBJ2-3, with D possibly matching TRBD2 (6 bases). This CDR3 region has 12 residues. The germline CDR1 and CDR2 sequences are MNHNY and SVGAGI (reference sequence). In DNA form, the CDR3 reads TGTGCGGGGCGGGGTAGCACAGATACGCAGTATTTT. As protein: CAGRGSTDTQYF.

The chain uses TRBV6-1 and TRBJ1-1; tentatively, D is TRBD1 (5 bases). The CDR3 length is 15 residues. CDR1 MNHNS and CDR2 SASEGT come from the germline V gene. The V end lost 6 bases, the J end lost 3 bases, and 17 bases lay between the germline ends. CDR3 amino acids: CASRTAGGWDTEAFF. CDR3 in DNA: TGTGCCAGCAGGACGGCCGGGGGGTGGGACACTGAAGCTTTCTTT.

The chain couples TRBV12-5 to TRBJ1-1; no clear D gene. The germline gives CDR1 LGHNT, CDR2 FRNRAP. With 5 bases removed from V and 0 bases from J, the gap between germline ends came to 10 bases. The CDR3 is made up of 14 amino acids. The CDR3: CASGTLPLNTEAFF. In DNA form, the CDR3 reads TGTGCTAGTGGTACCCTCCCTCTGAACACTGAAGCTTTCTTT.

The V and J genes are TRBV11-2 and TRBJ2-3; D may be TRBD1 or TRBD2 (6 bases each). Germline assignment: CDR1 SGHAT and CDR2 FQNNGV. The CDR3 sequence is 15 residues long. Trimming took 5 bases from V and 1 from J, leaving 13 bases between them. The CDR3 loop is CASSKTRGGTDTQYF. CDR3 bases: TGTGCCAGCAGCAAGACAAGGGGGGGCACAGATACGCAGTATTTT. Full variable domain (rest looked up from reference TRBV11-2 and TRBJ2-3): EAGVAQSPRYKIIEKRQSVAFWCNPISGHATLYWYQQILGQGPKLLIQFQNNGVVDDSQLPKDRFSAERLKGVDSTLKIQPAKLEDSAVYLCASSKTRGGTDTQYFGPGTRLTVL.

CDR3 sequence: CASSPGQGYTQPQHF. Written as DNA, the CDR3 is TGTGCCAGCTCACCCGGACAGGGGTATACCCAGCCCCAGCATTTT. This chain uses TRBV18 with TRBJ1-5; TRBD1 agrees at 9 bases. The germline gives CDR1 KGHSH, CDR2 LQKENI. This CDR3 has 15 residues. The trim removed 3 bases at V and 7 bases at J, leaving 7 bases unmatched.

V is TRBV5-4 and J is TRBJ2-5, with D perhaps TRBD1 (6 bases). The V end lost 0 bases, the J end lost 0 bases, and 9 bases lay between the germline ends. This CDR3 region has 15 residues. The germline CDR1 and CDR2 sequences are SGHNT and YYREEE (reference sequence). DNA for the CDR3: TGTGCCAGCAGCTTGGGAGGGGGATACCAAGAGACCCAGTACTTC. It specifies CASSLGGGYQETQYF.

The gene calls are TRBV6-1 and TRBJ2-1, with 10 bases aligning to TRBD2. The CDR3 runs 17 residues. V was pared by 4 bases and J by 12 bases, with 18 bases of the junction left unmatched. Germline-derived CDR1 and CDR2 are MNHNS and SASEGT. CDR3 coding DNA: TGTGCCAGCAGTGCCCGGTCAGCGGGAGGGTCTAAGGTTGCGCAGTTCTTC. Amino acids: CASSARSAGGSKVAQFF.

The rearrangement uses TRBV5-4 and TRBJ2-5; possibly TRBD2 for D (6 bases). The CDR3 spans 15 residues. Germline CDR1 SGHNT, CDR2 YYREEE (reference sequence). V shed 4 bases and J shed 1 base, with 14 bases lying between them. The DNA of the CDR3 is TGTGCCAGCAGCCACCTGGGGACTCTCCAAGAGACCCAGTACTTC. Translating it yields CASSHLGTLQETQYF.

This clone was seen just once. The CDR3 is CASSLAPVENIQYF. The DNA for the CDR3 is TGTGCCAGCAGCTTGGCCCCGGTGGAAAACATTCAGTACTTC. The chain joins TRBV5-5 to TRBJ2-4; D gene ambiguous. Germline V gene lookup returns CDR1 SGHKS and CDR2 YYEKEE (reference sequence). The CDR3 length is 14 residues. The V and J ends lost 0 bases and 5 bases respectively, with 9 bases between them.

CDR3 protein: CASRVDRNYGYTF. In DNA, the CDR3 is TGTGCCAGTAGGGTCGACAGAAACTATGGCTACACCTTC. The chain recombines TRBV19 with TRBJ1-2; possible D gene TRBD1, 5 bases. The CDR3 runs to 13 residues. Trimming took off 6 bases at V and 2 bases at J, with 10 bases between the two ends. The germline V gene encodes CDR1 LNHDA and CDR2 SQIVND (reference sequence).

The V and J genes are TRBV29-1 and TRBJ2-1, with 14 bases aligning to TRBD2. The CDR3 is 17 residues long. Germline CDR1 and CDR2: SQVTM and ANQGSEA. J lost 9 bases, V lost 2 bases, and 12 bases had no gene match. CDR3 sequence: CSVELLSGLAGGREQFF. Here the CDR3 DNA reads TGCAGCGTTGAACTGTTGAGTGGACTAGCGGGAGGCCGTGAGCAGTTCTTC.

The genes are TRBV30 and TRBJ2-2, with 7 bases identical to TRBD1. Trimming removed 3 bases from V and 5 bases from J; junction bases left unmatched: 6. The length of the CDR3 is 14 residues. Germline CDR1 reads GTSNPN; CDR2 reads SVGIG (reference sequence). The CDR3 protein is CAWRKTGVTGELFF. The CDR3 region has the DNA TGTGCCTGGAGAAAAACAGGGGTAACCGGGGAGCTGTTTTTT.

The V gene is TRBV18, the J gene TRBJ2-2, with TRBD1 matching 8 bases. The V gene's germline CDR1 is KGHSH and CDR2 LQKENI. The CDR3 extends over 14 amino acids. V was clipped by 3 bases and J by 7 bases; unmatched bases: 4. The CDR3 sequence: CASSPLTGVGELFF. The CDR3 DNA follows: TGTGCCAGCTCACCTCTGACAGGGGTCGGGGAGCTGTTTTTT.

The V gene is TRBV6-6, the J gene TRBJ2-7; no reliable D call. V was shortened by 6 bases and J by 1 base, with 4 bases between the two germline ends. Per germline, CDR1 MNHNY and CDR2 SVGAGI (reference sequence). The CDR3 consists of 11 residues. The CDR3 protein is CASRGSYEQYF. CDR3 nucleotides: TGTGCCAGCAGAGGGTCCTACGAGCAGTACTTC.

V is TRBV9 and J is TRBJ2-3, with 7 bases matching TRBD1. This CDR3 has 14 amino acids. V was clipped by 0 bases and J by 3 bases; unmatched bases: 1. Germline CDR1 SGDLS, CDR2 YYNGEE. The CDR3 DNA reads TGTGCCAGCAGCGTAGGGGACAGAACAGATACGCAGTATTTT. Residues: CASSVGDRTDTQYF.

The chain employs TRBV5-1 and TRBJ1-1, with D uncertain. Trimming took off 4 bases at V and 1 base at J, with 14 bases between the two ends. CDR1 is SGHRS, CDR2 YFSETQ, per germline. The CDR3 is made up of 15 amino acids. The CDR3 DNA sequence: TGCGCCAGCAGCCCAGAGGCAACCTCGAACACTGAAGCTTTCTTT. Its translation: CASSPEATSNTEAFF.

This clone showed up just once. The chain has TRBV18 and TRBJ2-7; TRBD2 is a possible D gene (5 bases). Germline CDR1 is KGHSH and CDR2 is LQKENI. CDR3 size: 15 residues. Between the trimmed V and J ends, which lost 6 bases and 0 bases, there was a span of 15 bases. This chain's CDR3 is CASSNDGRSSYEQYF. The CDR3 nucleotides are TGTGCCAGCTCCAATGATGGGAGAAGCTCCTACGAGCAGTACTTC.

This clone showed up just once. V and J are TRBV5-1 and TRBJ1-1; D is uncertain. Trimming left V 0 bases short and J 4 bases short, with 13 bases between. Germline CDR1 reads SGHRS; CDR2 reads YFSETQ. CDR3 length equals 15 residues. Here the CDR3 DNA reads TGCGCCAGCAGCTTGGTGGTCAGTCCGGGCACTGAAGCTTTCTTT. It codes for CASSLVVSPGTEAFF.

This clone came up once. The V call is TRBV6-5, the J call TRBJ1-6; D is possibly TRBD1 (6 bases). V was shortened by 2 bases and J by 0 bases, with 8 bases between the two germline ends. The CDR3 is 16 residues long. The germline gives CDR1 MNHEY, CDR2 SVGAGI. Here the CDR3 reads CASSYRGTSYNSPLHF. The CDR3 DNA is TGTGCCAGCAGTTACAGGGGGACCTCCTATAATTCACCCCTCCACTTT.

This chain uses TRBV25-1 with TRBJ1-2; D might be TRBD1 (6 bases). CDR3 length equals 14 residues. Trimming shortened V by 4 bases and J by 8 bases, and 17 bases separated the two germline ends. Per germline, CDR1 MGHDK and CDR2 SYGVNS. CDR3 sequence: CASSGGLPGRGYTF. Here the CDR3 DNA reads TGTGCCAGCAGTGGGGGGCTCCCGGGACGAGGCTACACCTTC.